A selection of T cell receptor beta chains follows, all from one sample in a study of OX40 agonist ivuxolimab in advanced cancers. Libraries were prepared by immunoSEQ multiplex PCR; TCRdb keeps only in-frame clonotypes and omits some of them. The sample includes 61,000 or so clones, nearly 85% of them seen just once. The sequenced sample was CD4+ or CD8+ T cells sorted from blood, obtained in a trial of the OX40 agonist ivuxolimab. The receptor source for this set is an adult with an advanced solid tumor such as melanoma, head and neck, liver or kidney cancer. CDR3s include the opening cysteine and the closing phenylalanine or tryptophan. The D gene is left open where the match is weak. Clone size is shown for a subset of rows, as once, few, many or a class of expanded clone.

TGCGCCAGCAGCCAAGAGCGGCACCTTAACTATGGCTACACCTTC	CASSQERHLNYGYTF	TRBV4-3	TRBJ1-2	-	-
TGTGCCAGCAGTCAAACAGATACGCAGTATTTT	CASSQTDTQYF	TRBV6-6	TRBJ2-3	-	-
TGTGCCAGTAGTATAGTCGGCGCGCGAGATACGCAGTATTTT	CASSIVGARDTQYF	TRBV19	TRBJ2-3	-	-
TGTGCCAGTAAACTTTTGGACAGGATCAATCAGCCCCAGCATTTT	CASKLLDRINQPQHF	TRBV19	TRBJ1-5	-	TRBD1
TGTGCCAGCAGTGAAGTAACTAGCGGAAAGTACCAAGAGACCCAGTACTTC	CASSEVTSGKYQETQYF	TRBV2	TRBJ2-5	-	TRBD2
TGTGCCAGTAGTATGCAGTACACCGGGGAGCTGTTTTTT	CASSMQYTGELFF	TRBV19	TRBJ2-2	-	-
TGTGCCAGCAGCCCCGGGGGAGCAGATACGCAGTATTTT	CASSPGGADTQYF	TRBV7-9	TRBJ2-3	-	-
TGCGCCAGCAGCGCGAGGGCCCACAGCTCCTACAATGAGCAGTTCTTC	CASSARAHSSYNEQFF	TRBV5-1	TRBJ2-1	-	-
TGTGCCAGCACGAGGGACAGGGAAGTCGGGGAGCTGTTTTTT	CASTRDREVGELFF	TRBV2	TRBJ2-2	-	TRBD1
TGTGCCAGCAGCTGGGGCAATGAGCAGTTCTTC	CASSWGNEQFF	TRBV11-2	TRBJ2-1	-	-
TGTGCCAGCAGCAATCAGCCCGGGGCTGAAGCTTTCTTT	CASSNQPGAEAFF	TRBV7-3	TRBJ1-1	few	-
TGTGCCAGCCAGCAAACTGAAGCTTTCTTT	CASQQTEAFF	TRBV2	TRBJ1-1	-	-
TGTGCCAGCAGCTCCGGTCTCCCGGGTGGCACTGAAGCTTTCTTT	CASSSGLPGGTEAFF	TRBV21-1	TRBJ1-1	-	-
TGTGCCAGCAGCTGGCAGGGTCCCAAAGAAAAACTGTTTTTT	CASSWQGPKEKLFF	TRBV7-9	TRBJ1-4	-	-
TGCGCCAGCAGCTTGGGTGCGGGAGGGCCGGAGGAGACCCAGTACTTC	CASSLGAGGPEETQYF	TRBV5-1	TRBJ2-5	-	TRBD2
TGTGCCAGTAGTAACCCGACAGGTACCTACGAGCAGTACTTC	CASSNPTGTYEQYF	TRBV19	TRBJ2-7	-	-
TGTGCCAGCAGTAGACAGGGGTTCATAGAGCAGTACTTC	CASSRQGFIEQYF	TRBV6-1	TRBJ2-7	-	TRBD1
TGTGCCAGCAGTGTCGGCAGGATAATCAATCAGCCCCAGCATTTT	CASSVGRIINQPQHF	TRBV2	TRBJ1-5	-	-
TGCGCCAGCAGCTTGGAGCCTAGCGGGAGGGTGACTGAGCAGTTCTTC	CASSLEPSGRVTEQFF	TRBV5-1	TRBJ2-1	-	TRBD2
TGTGCCAGCAGGAGGGACCGCGCCTACGAGCAGTACTTC	CASRRDRAYEQYF	TRBV27	TRBJ2-7	-	-
TGTGCCAGCAGCTTGGAGACTAGCGGGCTCACGGGGGAGCTGTTTTTT	CASSLETSGLTGELFF	TRBV5-4	TRBJ2-2	-	TRBD2
TGTGCCAGCAGCTTGGGCCCAGATAACTATGGCTACACCTTC	CASSLGPDNYGYTF	TRBV5-6	TRBJ1-2	-	-
TGTGCCAGTGAGACAGGGGGCGGGTCACCCCTCCACTTT	CASETGGGSPLHF	TRBV19	TRBJ1-6	-	TRBD1
TGTGCCAGCAGCTTGATGGGACAGGGGGATGAAAAACTGTTTTTT	CASSLMGQGDEKLFF	TRBV5-6	TRBJ1-4	-	TRBD1
TGCGCCAGCAGCTTGAGCGGGAGGGCCCAATTGGAGGAGCAGTACTTC	CASSLSGRAQLEEQYF	TRBV5-1	TRBJ2-7	-	TRBD2
TGTGCCATCAGCGATCCCAGAGGGGGTGGCAATCAGCCCCAGCATTTT	CAISDPRGGGNQPQHF	TRBV10-3	TRBJ1-5	-	-
TGTGCCAGCAGCTTATCTCCAGGGAATTCTAGAAACTATGGCTACACCTTC	CASSLSPGNSRNYGYTF	TRBV11-1	TRBJ1-2	once	-
TGTGCCAGCAGCTTTTCAGCCCTCTCTGGGGCCAACGTCCTGACTTTC	CASSFSALSGANVLTF	TRBV7-3	TRBJ2-6	-	-
TGTGCCACCGGGGGACTAAGCACAGATACGCAGTATTTT	CATGGLSTDTQYF	TRBV10-3	TRBJ2-3	-	TRBD2
TGTGCCAGCAGCACCGGGACAGGGAGCGTCGAGCAGTACTTC	CASSTGTGSVEQYF	TRBV7-8	TRBJ2-7	-	TRBD1
TGCGCCAGCAGGGAGTTGGGGGAAGGATCACCCCTCCACTTT	CASRELGEGSPLHF	TRBV10-2	TRBJ1-6	few	-
TGTGCCAGCTCGGGGCCGGCTAGAGAGACCCAGTACTTC	CASSGPARETQYF	TRBV18	TRBJ2-5	-	-
TGTGCCAGCAGCGGAGGGGAAGAGACCCAGTACTTC	CASSGGEETQYF	TRBV5-4	TRBJ2-5	-	-
TGTGCCAGCAGTGAATTGTCAGGGGGCAGGGATGAGCAGTTCTTC	CASSELSGGRDEQFF	TRBV2	TRBJ2-1	-	TRBD1
TGTGCCAGCAGCCCCAGGGGGGAATCCTCCTACGAGCAGTACTTC	CASSPRGESSYEQYF	TRBV5-6	TRBJ2-7	-	-
TGTGCCAGCAGTGATGAAACTAGCGGGAGAGGGACCCAGTACTTC	CASSDETSGRGTQYF	TRBV2	TRBJ2-5	-	TRBD2
TGTGCCAGCAGTGAAGAAGGAAGGGCTTTCTTT	CASSEEGRAFF	TRBV2	TRBJ1-1	few	-
TGTGCCAGCAGTGAAGTCGCCACTATACTCCGCCAGCAGGTTAGCACAGATACGCAGTATTTT	CASSEVATILRQQVSTDTQYF	TRBV2	TRBJ2-3	-	-